This T cell receptor beta chain comes out of a study of T-cell reconstitution after alpha-beta-depleted transplantation in children. The CDR3 is 16 residues long. Germline V gives CDR1 ENHRY, CDR2 SYGVKD. V trimming: 10 bases; J trimming: 2 bases; junction bases outside the gene matches: 8. This clonotype appeared a few times. Its antigen is not known. Study-wide results and limits: Newly produced T cells mostly provided counts and TCRbeta diversity after one year, as hyperexpanded clones declined. There were reportedly several hundred expanded graft clones from which alpha-beta T cells came about two months after transplant.

Unique molecular identifiers were used in preparing the TCRbeta library. TCRdb analysed the PCR reads with MiXCR anew, one entry per CDR3 protein. This sample carries approximately 220,000 distinct CDR3 sequences, approximately 19% of them seen once, and the ten largest clones take about 45%. The sequence derives from a male patient under 10 years old who had a stem cell transplant for acute lymphoblastic leukemia, so the T cells may come from the graft donor. The chain has TRBV10-3 and TRBJ2-5, with TRBD2 identical over 15 bases. Here the sequenced sample was PBMCs, mostly from graft donor cells, taken 360 days after TCRalphabeta/CD19-depleted stem cell transplant. CDR3 sequence (DNA): TGTGCCACCGTTCCGGGACTAGCGGGGGGACAAGAGACCCAGTACTTC. Its protein is CATVPGLAGGQETQYF.